This T cell receptor beta chain was found in a study of T cell responses to AZD1222 COVID-19 vaccine. Produced via immunoSEQ multiplex PCR; TCRdb's table is partial and in-frame only. The data show around 150,000 clones, about nine tenths seen once. This clone was counted a single time. Its antigen remains unknown. The CDR3 is 16 residues long. Trimming removed 6 bases from V and 8 bases from J, with 22 bases in between. In germline, CDR1 is LNHDA, CDR2 SQIVND (reference sequence). Notes on the study in general: Only 5 to 7 individuals given AZD1222 were seropositive at baseline. Sampled repertoires all dated from after the peak T cell response.

The chain joins TRBV19 to TRBJ2-2, with D perhaps TRBD1 (5 bases). Sample: peripheral blood, taken 28 days after the second AZD1222 dose. The receptor was isolated from an adult who received the AZD1222 COVID-19 vaccine. The CDR3 DNA is TGTGCCAGTAGCAACATAAAAGGGGCCCTGAGGGGGGAGCTGTTTTTT. This encodes CASSNIKGALRGELFF.